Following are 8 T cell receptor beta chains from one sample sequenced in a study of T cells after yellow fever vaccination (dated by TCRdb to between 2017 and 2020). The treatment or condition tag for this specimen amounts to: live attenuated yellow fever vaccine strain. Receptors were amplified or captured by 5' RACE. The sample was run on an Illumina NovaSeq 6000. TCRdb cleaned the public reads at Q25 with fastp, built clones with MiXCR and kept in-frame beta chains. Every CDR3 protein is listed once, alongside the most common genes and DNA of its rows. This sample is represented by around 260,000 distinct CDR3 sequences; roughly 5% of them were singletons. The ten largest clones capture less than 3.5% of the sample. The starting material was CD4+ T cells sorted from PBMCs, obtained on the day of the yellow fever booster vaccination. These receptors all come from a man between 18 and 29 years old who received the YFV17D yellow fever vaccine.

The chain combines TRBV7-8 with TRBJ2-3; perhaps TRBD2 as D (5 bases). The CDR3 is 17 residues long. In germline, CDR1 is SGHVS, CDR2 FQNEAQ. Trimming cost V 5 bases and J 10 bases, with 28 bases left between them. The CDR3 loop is CASSGGMGATTVRAQYF. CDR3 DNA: TGTGCCAGCAGCGGAGGAATGGGTGCCACCACTGTTCGAGCGCAGTATTTT.

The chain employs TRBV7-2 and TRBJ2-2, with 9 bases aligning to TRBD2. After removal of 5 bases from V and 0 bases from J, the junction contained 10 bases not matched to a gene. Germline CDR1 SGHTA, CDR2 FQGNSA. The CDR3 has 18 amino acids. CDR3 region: CASSLLASGAANTGELFF. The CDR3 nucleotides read TGTGCCAGCAGCCTCTTGGCTAGCGGGGCCGCGAACACCGGGGAGCTGTTTTTT. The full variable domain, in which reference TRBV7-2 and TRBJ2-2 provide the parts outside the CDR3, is GAGVSQSPSNKVTEKGKDVELRCDPISGHTALYWYRQSLGQGLEFLIYFQGNSAPDKSGLPSDRFSAERTGGSVSTLTIQRTQQEDSAVYLCASSLLASGAANTGELFFGEGSRLTVL.

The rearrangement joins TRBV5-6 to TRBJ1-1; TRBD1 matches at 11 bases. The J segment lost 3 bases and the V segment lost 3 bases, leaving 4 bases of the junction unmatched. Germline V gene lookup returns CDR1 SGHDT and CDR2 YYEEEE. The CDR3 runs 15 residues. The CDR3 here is CASSSPGQGDTEAFF. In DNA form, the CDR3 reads TGTGCCAGCAGCTCACCGGGACAGGGGGACACTGAAGCTTTCTTT.

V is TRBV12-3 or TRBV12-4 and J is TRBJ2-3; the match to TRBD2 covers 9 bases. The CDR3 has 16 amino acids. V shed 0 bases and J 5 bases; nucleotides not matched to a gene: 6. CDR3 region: CASSLAGRGGRDTQYF. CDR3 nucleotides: TGTGCCAGCAGTTTAGCGGGGCGGGGGGGCAGAGATACGCAGTATTTT.

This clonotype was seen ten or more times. The CDR3 loop is CASSQESRGWGTDTQYF. For the CDR3, the DNA is TGCGCCAGCAGCCAAGAAAGTAGGGGATGGGGCACAGATACGCAGTATTTT. The chain joins TRBV4-3 to TRBJ2-3, with a tentative D call TRBD1 (5 bases). CDR3 length: 17 residues. The ends were cut back, 0 bases at V and 1 base at J, with 14 bases in the middle. Germline values: CDR1 LGHNA, CDR2 YSLEER.

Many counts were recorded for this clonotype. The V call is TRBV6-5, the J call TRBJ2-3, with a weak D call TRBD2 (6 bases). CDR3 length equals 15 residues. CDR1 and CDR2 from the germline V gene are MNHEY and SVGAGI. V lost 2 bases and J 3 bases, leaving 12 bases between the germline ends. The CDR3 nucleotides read TGTGCCAGCAGTTACGCGTGGGGGGAGACAGATACGCAGTATTTT. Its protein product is CASSYAWGETDTQYF.

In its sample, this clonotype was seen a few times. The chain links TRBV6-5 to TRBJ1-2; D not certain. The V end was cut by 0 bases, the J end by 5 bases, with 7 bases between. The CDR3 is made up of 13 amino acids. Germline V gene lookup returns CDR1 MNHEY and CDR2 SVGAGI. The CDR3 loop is CASSYSDGYGYTF. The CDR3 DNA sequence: TGTGCCAGCAGTTACTCTGACGGGTATGGCTACACCTTC.

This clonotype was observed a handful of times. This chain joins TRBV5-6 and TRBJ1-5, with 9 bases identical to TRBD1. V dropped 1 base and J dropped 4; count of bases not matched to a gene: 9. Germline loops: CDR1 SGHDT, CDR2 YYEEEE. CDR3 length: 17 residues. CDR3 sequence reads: CASSLRTGTGKNQPQHF. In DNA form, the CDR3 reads TGTGCCAGCAGCTTGAGGACCGGGACAGGGAAAAATCAGCCCCAGCATTTT.